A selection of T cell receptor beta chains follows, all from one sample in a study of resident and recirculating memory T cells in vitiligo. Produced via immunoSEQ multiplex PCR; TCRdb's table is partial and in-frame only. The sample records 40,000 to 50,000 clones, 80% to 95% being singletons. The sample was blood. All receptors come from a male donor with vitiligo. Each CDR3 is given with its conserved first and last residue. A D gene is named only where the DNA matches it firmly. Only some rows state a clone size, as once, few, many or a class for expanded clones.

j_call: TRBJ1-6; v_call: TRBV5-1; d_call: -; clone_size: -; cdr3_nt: TGCGCCAGCAGCTTGGGAGGGACATCGGCGAGTCCCCTCCACTTT; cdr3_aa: CASSLGGTSASPLHF
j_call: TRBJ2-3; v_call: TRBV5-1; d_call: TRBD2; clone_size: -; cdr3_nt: TGCGCCAGCAGCACCGGGACTAGCGGAAGCACAGATACGCAGTATTTT; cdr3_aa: CASSTGTSGSTDTQYF
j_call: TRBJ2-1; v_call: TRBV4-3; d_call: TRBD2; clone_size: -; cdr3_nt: TGCGCCAGCAGCCAAGTTACGGCGGGGGGCGGGTACAATGAGCAGTTCTTC; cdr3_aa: CASSQVTAGGGYNEQFF
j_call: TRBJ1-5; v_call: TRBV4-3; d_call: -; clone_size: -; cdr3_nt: TGCGCCAGCAGCCAAGATTCGGGGGGCCGTCAGCCCCAGCATTTT; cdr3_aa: CASSQDSGGRQPQHF
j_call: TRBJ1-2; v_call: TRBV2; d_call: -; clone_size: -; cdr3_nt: TGTGCCAGCAGTGAACGGGGGTTGGACTATGGCTACACCTTC; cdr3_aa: CASSERGLDYGYTF
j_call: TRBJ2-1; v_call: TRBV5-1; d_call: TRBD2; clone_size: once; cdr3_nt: TGCGCTAGCAGCGACGGGACTAGCTCGGATGATGAGCAGTTCTTC; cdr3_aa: CASSDGTSSDDEQFF
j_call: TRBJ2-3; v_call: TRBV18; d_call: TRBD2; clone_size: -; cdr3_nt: TGTGCCAGCTCACCACTTCGGTCGGGGGGGACCACAGATACGCAGTATTTT; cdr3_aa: CASSPLRSGGTTDTQYF
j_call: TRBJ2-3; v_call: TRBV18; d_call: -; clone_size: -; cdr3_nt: TGTGCCAGCTCACCCGACACAGGGTCTAGCACAGATACGCAGTATTTT; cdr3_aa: CASSPDTGSSTDTQYF
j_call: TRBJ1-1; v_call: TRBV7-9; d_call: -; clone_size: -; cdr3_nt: TGTGCCAGCAGCTTCAAGGTGGCTAGAGTGGAGACTGAAGCTTTCTTT; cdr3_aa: CASSFKVARVETEAFF
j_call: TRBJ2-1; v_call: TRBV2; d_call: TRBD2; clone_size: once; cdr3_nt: TGTGCCAGCAGTGAAGCGATGAAAAACGGGGGGGGATACAATGAGCAGTTCTTC; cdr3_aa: CASSEAMKNGGGYNEQFF
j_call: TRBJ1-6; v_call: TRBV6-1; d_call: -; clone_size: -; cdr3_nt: TGTGCCAGCAAATCTACAGGGCCTAATAATTCACCCCTCCACTTT; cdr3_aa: CASKSTGPNNSPLHF